Each of the 32 T cell receptor beta chains below was sequenced from the same sample in a study of CD8 T cells in Susac syndrome. RNA was extracted with the RNeasy kit, and a quantity of 0.5 to 1 ug was reverse transcribed using random hexamers. Via MiXCR, TCRdb re-called the immunoSEQ multiplex PCR reads, giving one row per CDR3 protein. The table shows about 300,000 distinct CDR3 sequences, with roughly 94% occurring only once. Sequencing used CD4+ T cells from PBMCs. These receptors all come from a human donor with multiple sclerosis.

V and J are TRBV24-1 and TRBJ2-5, with D tentatively TRBD2 (6 bases). Germline CDR1 and CDR2: KGHDR and SFDVKD. V lost 7 bases, J lost 4 bases, and 12 bases lay in between. CDR3 length equals 13 residues. The chain's CDR3 is CATSMVGGETQYF. For the CDR3, the DNA is TGTGCCACCAGCATGGTGGGGGGAGAGACCCAGTACTTC.

This rearrangement joins TRBV30 to TRBJ2-5; 7 nucleotides align to TRBD1. CDR3 size: 13 residues. Looked up from germline, CDR1 is GTSNPN and CDR2 is SVGIG (reference sequence). Trimming removed 4 bases from V and 2 bases from J; junction bases left unmatched: 4. CDR3 region: CAWNRQGQETQYF. The CDR3 nucleotides read TGTGCCTGGAATCGACAGGGACAAGAGACCCAGTACTTC.

The rearrangement uses TRBV20-1 and TRBJ1-2; D unclear. Trimming removed 4 bases from V and 7 bases from J, with 19 bases in between. This CDR3 is built from 14 residues. In germline, CDR1 is DFQATT, CDR2 SNEGSKA (reference sequence). CDR3 in DNA: TGCAGTGCTAAGGACCACGGCCTCCAAGGTGGCTACACCTTC. Translated, it gives CSAKDHGLQGGYTF.

The chain joins TRBV12-3 or TRBV12-4 to TRBJ2-3, with D tentatively TRBD1 (6 bases). CDR3 size: 15 residues. Trimming left V 6 bases short and J 1 base short, with 14 bases between. The CDR3 protein is CASSPTGIGTDTQYF. The CDR3 DNA reads as TGTGCCAGCAGCCCTACAGGGATCGGCACAGATACGCAGTATTTT.

The chain is built from TRBV7-9 and TRBJ2-7; TRBD2 agrees at 7 bases. V was pared by 5 bases and J by 3 bases, with 7 bases of the junction left unmatched. CDR3 length equals 14 residues. Germline-derived CDR1 and CDR2 are SEHNR and FQNEAQ (reference sequence). The CDR3 DNA is TGTGCCAGCAGCCCTCGGCGGGAGTTCTACGAGCAGTACTTC. Protein: CASSPRREFYEQYF. Combining the CDR3 with reference TRBV7-9 and TRBJ2-7 gives the whole variable domain DTGVSQNPRHKITKRGQNVTFRCDPISEHNRLYWYRQTLGQGPEFLTYFQNEAQLEKSRLLSDRFSAERPKGSFSTLEIQRTEQGDSAMYLCASSPRREFYEQYFGPGTRLTVT.

The gene calls are TRBV5-1 and TRBJ1-5, with D uncertain. CDR1 and CDR2 from the germline V gene are SGHRS and YFSETQ. The CDR3 runs to 15 residues. The germline V and J ends were trimmed by 4 bases and 5 bases, with 16 bases remaining between them. The CDR3 DNA follows: TGCGCCAGCAGCCCCTTGGCGGGGTTAGATCAGCCCCAGCATTTT. Its translation is CASSPLAGLDQPQHF.

A single count supports this clonotype. This chain connects TRBV6-5 to TRBJ1-5; maybe TRBD1 (5 bases). Germline assignment: CDR1 MNHEY and CDR2 SVGAGI. The CDR3 is made up of 14 amino acids. The V end lost 11 bases, the J end lost 0 bases, and 14 bases lay between the germline ends. In DNA form, the CDR3 reads TGTGCCGCTGGGGGTGACTATAGCAATCAGCCCCAGCATTTT. Amino acids: CAAGGDYSNQPQHF.

The V and J genes are TRBV20-1 and TRBJ2-7; D may be TRBD2 (5 bases). Looked up from germline, CDR1 is DFQATT and CDR2 is SNEGSKA (reference sequence). The CDR3 runs to 15 residues. V lost 6 bases and J 3 bases, leaving 21 bases between the germline ends. The CDR3 protein is CSATMPRAGVYEQYF. DNA of the CDR3: TGCAGTGCAACTATGCCCCGGGCCGGGGTCTACGAGCAGTACTTC.

J is TRBJ1-5 and V is TRBV7-6; D remains ambiguous. This CDR3 has 13 residues. Germline V lookup: CDR1 SGHVS, CDR2 FNYEAQ. Trimming left V 3 bases short and J 4 bases short, with 7 bases between. The CDR3 coding sequence is TGTGCCAGCAGCTTTGGGAAGAATCAGCCCCAGCATTTT. Amino acid sequence: CASSFGKNQPQHF.

The V gene is TRBV4-3, the J gene TRBJ1-5; D call uncertain. The V and J ends lost 2 bases and 1 base respectively, with 9 bases between them. The CDR3 is made up of 15 amino acids. Germline CDR1 reads LGHNA; CDR2 reads YSLEER. CDR3 in amino acids: CASSQRAMSNQPQHF. DNA of the CDR3: TGCGCCAGCAGCCAACGGGCTATGAGCAATCAGCCCCAGCATTTT.

This chain joins TRBV6-6 and TRBJ1-3; no clear D. The CDR3 extends over 15 amino acids. Between the trimmed V and J ends, which lost 3 bases and 0 bases, there was a span of 9 bases. The germline V gene has CDR1 MNHNY and CDR2 SVGAGI (reference sequence). The CDR3 region is CASSYTVLSGNTIYF. The CDR3 region has the DNA TGTGCCAGCAGTTATACTGTACTCTCTGGAAACACCATATATTTT.

The rearrangement joins TRBV5-1 to TRBJ1-1, with D perhaps TRBD1 (6 bases). The germline CDR1 and CDR2 sequences are SGHRS and YFSETQ. The CDR3 extends over 14 amino acids. Trimming removed 5 bases from V and 1 base from J, with 12 bases in between. The CDR3 is CASRRTGTNTEAFF. CDR3 DNA: TGCGCCAGCAGACGAACAGGGACGAACACTGAAGCTTTCTTT.

This clonotype was seen only once. The chain carries TRBV18 and TRBJ1-1, with no clear D. The V gene lost 0 bases and the J gene lost 0 bases, with 20 bases spanning the gap. The CDR3 is 19 amino acids. Germline V gene sequence: CDR1 KGHSH, CDR2 LQKENI. CDR3 DNA: TGTGCCAGCTCACCACCTCCCCCTCGGGCAGGAGGGATGAACACTGAAGCTTTCTTT. Its translation: CASSPPPPRAGGMNTEAFF.

This clonotype was observed a single time. The chain employs TRBV7-3 and TRBJ2-5; tentatively, D is TRBD1 or TRBD2 (6 bases each). CDR1 is SGHTA and CDR2 is FQGTGA in the germline V gene. This CDR3 spans 14 amino acids. Trimming shortened V by 3 bases and J by 5 bases, and 13 bases separated the two germline ends. CDR3 amino acids: CASSFGGDGETQYF. CDR3 coding DNA: TGTGCCAGCAGCTTCGGGGGCGACGGGGAGACCCAGTACTTC.

J is TRBJ2-5 and V is TRBV6-2 or TRBV6-3; D is undetermined. Trimming took off 3 bases at V and 5 bases at J, with 10 bases between the two ends. Looked up from germline, CDR1 is MNHEY and CDR2 is SVGEGT. The CDR3 length is 13 residues. The DNA for the CDR3 is TGTGCCAGCAGTTATAGTATCGTGGAGACCCAGTACTTC. Its protein product is CASSYSIVETQYF.

This clonotype was picked up one time. V is TRBV21-1 and J is TRBJ2-5. TRBV21-1 is a recognized pseudogene. CDR3 size: 15 residues. The CDR3 sequence is CASSKSGDFRETQYF. Here the CDR3 DNA reads TGTGCCAGCAGCAAATCTGGCGACTTTCGGGAGACCCAGTACTTC.

The chain couples TRBV5-1 to TRBJ2-6; 8 bases are a match to TRBD1. Trimming took 2 bases from V and 0 from J; bases not matched to a gene: 22. The CDR3 length is 23 residues. The germline CDR1 and CDR2 sequences are SGHRS and YFSETQ. CDR3 loop: CASSFPRGQGAIDPGSGANVLTF. In DNA form, the CDR3 reads TGCGCCAGCAGCTTCCCCCGCGGGCAGGGGGCTATAGATCCGGGCTCTGGGGCCAACGTCCTGACTTTC.

The rearrangement uses TRBV29-1 and TRBJ1-1, with D maybe TRBD1 (5 bases). The CDR3 totals 14 residues. Trimming stripped 7 bases from V and 6 bases from J, with 21 bases between. Germline CDR1 is SQVTM and CDR2 is ANQGSEA. Here the CDR3 DNA reads TGCAGCGCTGGGGACGGATCTTCCGCCGCTGAAGCTTTCTTT. It encodes CSAGDGSSAAEAFF.

The rearrangement joins TRBV7-9 to TRBJ2-7, with TRBD2 as a possible D gene (5 bases). V lost 4 bases and J lost 1, with 17 bases in between. CDR1 is SEHNR, CDR2 FQNEAQ, per germline (reference sequence). The CDR3 runs 16 residues. CDR3 protein: CASSSEREFLSYEQYF. CDR3 in DNA: TGTGCCAGCAGCTCGGAGAGGGAATTCCTATCCTACGAGCAGTACTTC. The full variable domain, completed using reference TRBV7-9 and TRBJ2-7, is DTGVSQNPRHKITKRGQNVTFRCDPISEHNRLYWYRQTLGQGPEFLTYFQNEAQLEKSRLLSDRFSAERPKGSFSTLEIQRTEQGDSAMYLCASSSEREFLSYEQYFGPGTRLTVT.

The chain uses TRBV4-3 and TRBJ1-2; TRBD1 might be the D (5 bases). Germline V gene sequence: CDR1 LGHNA, CDR2 YSLEER. This CDR3 is built from 15 residues. V shed 0 bases and J shed 5 bases, with 13 bases lying between them. CDR3 sequence: CASSQDPGRGYGYTF. The DNA for the CDR3 is TGCGCCAGCAGCCAAGACCCAGGGAGGGGATATGGCTACACCTTC.

This chain joins TRBV7-2 and TRBJ1-3; D uncertain. The germline V and J ends were trimmed by 1 base and 0 bases, with 16 bases remaining between them. Germline CDR1 reads SGHTA; CDR2 reads FQGNSA. The CDR3 spans 18 residues. Written as DNA, the CDR3 is TGTGCCAGCAGCTTAGTAGGGCAGCTAACAAACTCTGGAAACACCATATATTTT. It specifies CASSLVGQLTNSGNTIYF.

The V and J genes are TRBV7-3 and TRBJ1-1; no reliable D call. The CDR3 spans 13 residues. The germline gives CDR1 SGHTA, CDR2 FQGTGA. Trimming removed 4 bases at V and 4 bases at J, with 10 bases between. CDR3 loop: CASSSVRSTEAFF. The CDR3 DNA reads as TGTGCCAGCAGCTCCGTCAGGAGCACTGAAGCTTTCTTT.

V gene TRBV19 combines with J gene TRBJ2-7; D not resolved. Germline-derived CDR1 and CDR2 are LNHDA and SQIVND (reference sequence). V was pared by 6 bases and J by 6 bases, with 12 bases between. The length of the CDR3 is 12 residues. In DNA form, the CDR3 reads TGTGCCAGTAGGCCAGTTTACGGCGAGCAGTACTTC. This sequence encodes CASRPVYGEQYF.

This rearrangement joins TRBV18 to TRBJ1-2; D remains unclear. Trimming stripped 1 base from V and 5 bases from J, with 8 bases between. Germline loops: CDR1 KGHSH, CDR2 LQKENI. This CDR3 region has 13 residues. This CDR3 reads CASSPQDLYGYTF. CDR3 nucleotides: TGTGCCAGCTCACCACAGGACCTTTATGGCTACACCTTC.

This clonotype has just a few counts. As DNA, the CDR3 is TGTGCCAGCAGCTTAGTCGGTGCAAACACTGAAGCTTTCTTT. The encoded protein is CASSLVGANTEAFF. The chain links TRBV7-2 to TRBJ1-1; D remains unclear. Trimming pared 1 base from V and 2 bases from J, leaving 8 bases between. CDR1 is SGHTA, CDR2 FQGNSA, per germline. CDR3 length: 14 residues. Full variable domain (missing parts from reference TRBV7-2 and TRBJ1-1): GAGVSQSPSNKVTEKGKDVELRCDPISGHTALYWYRQSLGQGLEFLIYFQGNSAPDKSGLPSDRFSAERTGGSVSTLTIQRTQQEDSAVYLCASSLVGANTEAFFGQGTRLTVV.

CDR3 bases: TGCGCCAGCAGTTGGGAATTAAGCGGGAGTAACAATGAGCAGTTCTTC. Its protein is CASSWELSGSNNEQFF. V gene TRBV5-1 combines with J gene TRBJ2-1; 8 nucleotides line up with TRBD2. The V gene end was trimmed by 5 bases and the J gene end by 5 bases; junction bases not matched to a gene: 12. The CDR3 totals 16 residues. From germline, CDR1 is SGHRS and CDR2 YFSETQ.

This chain uses TRBV20-1 with TRBJ2-1, with TRBD2 matching 7 bases. Per the germline V gene, CDR1 is DFQATT and CDR2 is SNEGSKA (reference sequence). The CDR3 has 16 residues. V shed 1 base, J shed 2 bases, and the junction held 8 bases outside the gene matches. CDR3 loop: CSARVSAGEAYNEQFF. DNA of the CDR3: TGCAGTGCTAGAGTCTCCGCGGGAGAAGCCTACAATGAGCAGTTCTTC.

The chain combines TRBV25-1 with TRBJ2-1, with TRBD2 identical over 15 bases. This CDR3 is built from 16 residues. Germline loops: CDR1 MGHDK, CDR2 SYGVNS. The ends lost 5 bases at V and 9 bases at J; junction bases unmatched: 8. The CDR3 reads CASSPRTSGRAGEQFF. Written as DNA, the CDR3 is TGTGCCAGCAGTCCCAGGACTAGCGGGAGGGCCGGTGAGCAGTTCTTC.

V is TRBV19 and J is TRBJ2-7, with TRBD2 identical over 11 bases. Germline CDR1 LNHDA, CDR2 SQIVND (reference sequence). The CDR3 is 13 amino acids. The V segment lost 9 bases and the J segment 7 bases; nucleotides outside the gene matches: 8. This CDR3 is CASGTSGAFEQYF. The DNA of the CDR3 is TGTGCCAGCGGGACTAGCGGCGCCTTTGAGCAGTACTTC.

V usage is TRBV7-9 and J usage is TRBJ2-5; D is unresolved. Deletions cut 5 bases from V and 2 bases from J, with 15 bases between. Germline V gene data show CDR1 as SEHNR and CDR2 as FQNEAQ (reference sequence). The CDR3 length is 15 residues. The DNA of the CDR3 is TGTGCCAGCAGCCCGATGCGGAGATTACAAGAGACCCAGTACTTC. As protein: CASSPMRRLQETQYF.

The chain links TRBV7-9 to TRBJ1-4; D is unclear. Trimming pared 5 bases from V and 0 bases from J, leaving 16 bases between. CDR3 length: 17 amino acids. The germline V gene has CDR1 SEHNR and CDR2 FQNEAQ (reference sequence). CDR3 in DNA: TGTGCCAGCAGCCCCTCCGGCCGAGTTGCAACTAATGAAAAACTGTTTTTT. It is translated as CASSPSGRVATNEKLFF. Full variable domain (missing parts from reference TRBV7-9 and TRBJ1-4): DTGVSQNPRHKITKRGQNVTFRCDPISEHNRLYWYRQTLGQGPEFLTYFQNEAQLEKSRLLSDRFSAERPKGSFSTLEIQRTEQGDSAMYLCASSPSGRVATNEKLFFGSGTQLSVL.

V is TRBV5-1 and J is TRBJ1-6; 8 bases align to TRBD1. With 5 bases clipped from V and 2 bases from J, the junction kept 6 bases outside the gene matches. The V gene's germline CDR1 is SGHRS and CDR2 YFSETQ. This CDR3 comprises 16 residues. The CDR3 DNA reads TGCGCCAGCAGGACCTTGACAGGGGCCTATAATTCACCCCTCCACTTT. This gives the protein CASRTLTGAYNSPLHF.